This T cell receptor (beta chain) was recorded in a study of metastatic and nonmetastatic thyroid tumors. The study's findings and limits: The reported finding was significantly higher TCR beta diversity in malignant thyroid tumors relative to benign nodules, in blood and tumor.

With MiXCR, TCRdb called clones anew from the PCR reads. The sample consists of 24,000 or so clones, approximately 20% of them appearing once. This clone was found many times. What it binds is not known. This CDR3 region has 15 residues. Germline V gives CDR1 MNHEY, CDR2 SMNVEV (reference sequence). Deletions cut 3 bases from V and 1 base from J, with 10 bases between. Patients had received no treatment of any kind before thyroid surgery. Sequenced: blood. The TCR sequence derives from a female donor with papillary thyroid cancer or a benign thyroid nodule (not recorded which). Some clones in this sample may be carry-over from other donors' samples. The V gene is TRBV27, the J gene TRBJ2-4, with D perhaps matching TRBD2 (5 bases). The CDR3 here is CASSFFGVAKNIQYF. In DNA, the CDR3 is TGTGCCAGCAGTTTTTTCGGGGTGGCCAAAAACATTCAGTACTTC.